This TCR beta chain was recorded in a study of sequential checkpoint blockade in melanoma. Across the study: Maintenance nivolumab came after either treatment sequence.

Regarding treatment: randomized to nivolumab then ipilimumab (arm A) or the reverse (arm B). DNA-damaging chemotherapy had not been given to any patient beforehand. Sorted cells were live CD3+CD8+, lacking CD19 and CD56, from PBMCs. Germline CDR1 reads MNHEY; CDR2 reads SVGAGI. CDR3 size: 15 residues. V shed 6 bases and J 5 bases; nucleotides not matched to a gene: 7. Profiled with immunoSEQ multiplex PCR; TCRdb holds only in-frame clones, not every one. The sample contains 30,000 to 40,000 clones, about four fifths of which appear only once. The rearrangement uses TRBV6-5 and TRBJ1-4, with TRBD1 identical over 9 bases. The sequence was collected from a human donor with melanoma. The specimen was CD8+ T cells sorted from blood (inferred from file names), collected from a patient given nivolumab and ipilimumab in sequence. DNA for the CDR3: TGTGCCAGCAGACCCCGGGACAGGGTGAATGAAAAACTGTTTTTT. It codes for CASRPRDRVNEKLFF.